This TCR beta chain was identified in a study of beta chain features in type 1 diabetes. Whole-study findings and limits: Possibly, sequencing cDNA over-represented cells that had high TCR expression levels.

CDR1 is SGHAT, CDR2 FQNNGV, per germline. V was trimmed by 5 bases and J by 4 bases, leaving 14 bases between them. The CDR3 runs 14 residues. Notes on this clone: Antigen specificity is unknown.

Post-sort purity exceeded 95% for all sorted populations. Reverse transcribing all isolated RNA meant expressed TCRB transcripts were sequenced. Sequenced by immunoSEQ multiplex PCR; TCRdb stores in-frame clones only, minus some. In the table there are 150,000 to 200,000 clones, about 13% of which are singletons. This TCR came from a woman aged 18-30 years in good health. This rearrangement joins TRBV11-2 to TRBJ2-5; a possible D gene is TRBD1 (6 bases). Sequencing was done on a sample of central memory CD4+ T cells from blood. The CDR3 DNA sequence: TGTGCCAGCAGCCCCCAGAGGGGGAGAGAGACCCAGTACTTC. Its protein is CASSPQRGRETQYF.